This paragraph covers one T cell receptor (beta chain) sequence. This sample is part of a study of monozygotic twins with inflammatory bowel disease. TCRdb reanalyzed the 5' RACE reads and collapses them to one entry per CDR3 protein, without DNA. The specimen's table records fewer than 550,000 distinct CDR3 sequences. Germline lookup yields CDR1 SEHNR and CDR2 FQNEAQ (reference sequence). This CDR3 region has 16 residues. The chain couples TRBV7-9 to TRBJ2-7; lacking DNA, the TRBD1 call made by TCRdb goes unchecked. This clonotype originated in a human donor with ulcerative colitis or Crohn's disease, or a healthy co-twin of an affected twin (not recorded which). The sequenced sample consisted of blood. The CDR3 reads CASSLTVQGSGAEQYF.